This passage covers 20 T cell receptor beta chains from one sample sequenced in a study of T cell responses to AZD1222 COVID-19 vaccine. Method: immunoSEQ multiplex PCR; TCRdb's copy keeps in-frame clones and lacks some. The sample shows 140,000 to 150,000 clones, around nine tenths of them seen only once. The sequencing used peripheral blood, collected on day 0 of MenACWY control vaccination. The source is an adult in good health.

J is TRBJ2-6 and V is TRBV10-3; weak D call: TRBD2 (6 bases). CDR1 and CDR2 from the germline V gene are ENHRY and SYGVKD. The CDR3 totals 15 residues. V was cut by 5 bases and J by 0 bases, with 8 bases left in between. The CDR3 DNA reads as TGTGCCATCAGTATCGGGGGCTCTGGGGCCAACGTCCTGACTTTC. Protein: CAISIGGSGANVLTF.

This chain connects TRBV5-1 to TRBJ2-7; 9 bases align to TRBD1. J gave up 1 base and V 4 bases, and 9 bases lay outside the gene matches. This CDR3 contains 16 residues. The V gene's germline CDR1 is SGHRS and CDR2 YFSETQ. Written as DNA, the CDR3 is TGCGCCAGCAGCCAAACAGGGGGCGCGGGGTCCTACGAGCAGTACTTC. It is translated as CASSQTGGAGSYEQYF.

The chain links TRBV28 to TRBJ1-2, with a possible D match to TRBD1 (6 bases). Germline lookup yields CDR1 MDHEN and CDR2 SYDVKM. The CDR3 is 15 residues long. Trimming left V 4 bases short and J 3 bases short, with 15 bases between. The CDR3 is CASSSPGGAYYGYTF. CDR3 DNA sequence: TGTGCCAGCAGTTCGCCCGGGGGGGCGTACTATGGCTACACCTTC.

This clone was seen a handful of times. The V and J genes are TRBV5-6 and TRBJ2-7; D remains unclear. Deletions cut 0 bases from V and 4 bases from J, with 5 bases between. Germline V gene lookup returns CDR1 SGHDT and CDR2 YYEEEE. CDR3 size: 12 residues. The CDR3 DNA reads TGTGCCAGCAGCTTGGGGGGTTACGAGCAGTACTTC. Its translation: CASSLGGYEQYF. Full variable domain (remainder filled in from reference TRBV5-6 and TRBJ2-7): DAGVTQSPTHLIKTRGQQVTLRCSPKSGHDTVSWYQQALGQGPQFIFQYYEEEERQRGNFPDRFSGHQFPNYSSELNVNALLLGDSALYLCASSLGGYEQYFGPGTRLTVT.

This clone has a single count. The chain joins TRBV28 to TRBJ1-5; D unresolved. Germline-derived CDR1 and CDR2 are MDHEN and SYDVKM. The ends were cut back, 6 bases at V and 1 base at J, with 4 bases in the middle. CDR3 length: 12 residues. The chain's CDR3 is CASRRSNQPQHF. The CDR3 region has the DNA TGTGCCAGCAGGAGGAGCAATCAGCCCCAGCATTTT.

The V gene is TRBV7-9, the J gene TRBJ1-3; the D is unclear. Germline CDR1 SEHNR, CDR2 FQNEAQ (reference sequence). Trimming took off 5 bases at V and 2 bases at J, with 16 bases between the two ends. The CDR3 extends over 16 amino acids. CDR3 nucleotides: TGTGCCAGCAGCCCTAGACAAGGATCAACTGGAAACACCATATATTTT. Translated, it gives CASSPRQGSTGNTIYF.

This chain links TRBV6-5 with TRBJ1-6; TRBD1 matches at 8 bases. This CDR3 spans 15 amino acids. Germline V CDR1 and CDR2: MNHEY, SVGAGI. The trim removed 2 bases at V and 9 bases at J, leaving 6 bases unmatched. The CDR3 spells CASSYQTGEGSPLHF. The CDR3 DNA reads TGTGCCAGCAGTTACCAGACAGGGGAGGGTTCACCCCTCCACTTT.

This clone occurred a few times. This rearrangement joins TRBV27 to TRBJ1-4; 7 positions agree with TRBD1. From germline, CDR1 is MNHEY and CDR2 SMNVEV (reference sequence). The trim removed 4 bases at V and 7 bases at J, leaving 6 bases unmatched. The CDR3 sequence is 14 residues long. The CDR3 DNA sequence: TGTGCCAGCAGTTCCAGGGGGAGGGGTGAAAAACTGTTTTTT. It specifies CASSSRGRGEKLFF.

This chain links TRBV7-6 with TRBJ2-2; no firm D call. Germline loops: CDR1 SGHVS, CDR2 FNYEAQ. This CDR3 region has 13 residues. Trimming pared 4 bases from V and 5 bases from J, leaving 8 bases between. CDR3 sequence: CASSYQRTGELFF. The DNA of the CDR3 is TGTGCCAGCAGCTACCAACGGACCGGGGAGCTGTTTTTT.

The gene calls are TRBV27 and TRBJ2-5; D is unclear. Per the germline V gene, CDR1 is MNHEY and CDR2 is SMNVEV (reference sequence). The CDR3 runs 14 residues. Trimming left V 6 bases short and J 5 bases short, with 16 bases between. The CDR3 is CASSETPRWETQYF. The CDR3 DNA follows: TGTGCCAGCAGCGAGACCCCGAGATGGGAGACCCAGTACTTC.

V and J are TRBV12-3 or TRBV12-4 and TRBJ1-3; D gene unclear. Trimming stripped 1 base from V and 5 bases from J, with 0 bases between. The CDR3 contains 11 residues. CDR3 amino acids: CASSLGNTIYF. The CDR3 nucleotides read TGTGCCAGCAGTTTAGGAAACACCATATATTTT.

The genes are TRBV5-1 and TRBJ2-1; 7 bases agree with TRBD1. Germline-derived CDR1 and CDR2 are SGHRS and YFSETQ. The length of the CDR3 is 15 residues. The J segment lost 2 bases and the V segment lost 7 bases, leaving 9 bases of the junction unmatched. The DNA for the CDR3 is TGCGCCAGCTTTAGCCAGCAGGGGGCCTACAATGAGCAGTTCTTC. Amino acid sequence: CASFSQQGAYNEQFF.

The rearrangement uses TRBV5-4 and TRBJ2-5; 8 nucleotides line up with TRBD2. CDR3 length: 15 amino acids. V shed 1 base, J shed 7 bases, and the junction held 9 bases outside the gene matches. Germline lookup yields CDR1 SGHNT and CDR2 YYREEE (reference sequence). Here the CDR3 reads CASSLPAGGPGTQYF. Here the CDR3 DNA reads TGTGCCAGCAGCTTGCCGGCGGGGGGCCCGGGGACCCAGTACTTC.

The chain combines TRBV10-3 with TRBJ2-1, with TRBD1 identical over 9 bases. The trim removed 7 bases at V and 4 bases at J, leaving 2 bases unmatched. CDR3 size: 13 residues. Germline V gene sequence: CDR1 ENHRY, CDR2 SYGVKD. This chain's CDR3 is CAIKGTGYNEQFF. For the CDR3, the DNA is TGTGCCATCAAAGGGACAGGGTACAATGAGCAGTTCTTC.

The rearrangement joins TRBV6-1 to TRBJ2-7, with D uncertain. The CDR3 runs 15 residues. Per the germline V gene, CDR1 is MNHNS and CDR2 is SASEGT. V was cut by 2 bases and J by 6 bases, with 17 bases left in between. CDR3 nucleotides: TGTGCCAGCAGTGAACCGTTCATTGATCTTCGCGAGCAGTACTTC. Protein: CASSEPFIDLREQYF.

V gene TRBV5-1 combines with J gene TRBJ1-1; D is possibly TRBD1 (5 bases). V dropped 3 bases and J dropped 4 bases, with 10 bases sitting between them. The CDR3 has 13 amino acids. Germline CDR1 SGHRS, CDR2 YFSETQ. In DNA, the CDR3 is TGCGCCAGCAGCTCCCCAAGGGGCACTGAAGCTTTCTTT. Translation: CASSSPRGTEAFF. Looking up the rest from reference TRBV5-1 and TRBJ1-1 gives the full variable domain: KAGVTQTPRYLIKTRGQQVTLSCSPISGHRSVSWYQQTPGQGLQFLFEYFSETQRNKGNFPGRFSGRQFSNSRSEMNVSTLELGDSALYLCASSSPRGTEAFFGQGTRLTVV.

The chain links TRBV30 to TRBJ1-4; D not certain. The germline gives CDR1 GTSNPN, CDR2 SVGIG (reference sequence). V was trimmed by 3 bases and J by 7 bases, leaving 15 bases between them. This CDR3 has 14 amino acids. CDR3 in DNA: TGTGCCTGGAGCCCCAGCGATGTGGGTGAAAAACTGTTTTTT. This sequence encodes CAWSPSDVGEKLFF.

This clone has just one count. CDR3 in DNA: TGTGCCAGTAGTATTGGGGACAGGGGAACACCCCTCCACTTT. Translating it yields CASSIGDRGTPLHF. This chain joins TRBV19 and TRBJ1-6, with 10 bases identical to TRBD1. Germline V lookup: CDR1 LNHDA, CDR2 SQIVND (reference sequence). The CDR3 runs to 14 residues. V was clipped by 3 bases and J by 11 bases; unmatched bases: 4.

The chain carries TRBV6-1 and TRBJ2-7; 11 bases are shared with TRBD2. V trimming: 2 bases; J trimming: 2 bases; junction bases outside the gene matches: 2. Germline V gene lookup returns CDR1 MNHNS and CDR2 SASEGT. The length of the CDR3 is 15 residues. CDR3 residues: CASSETSGSPYEQYF. CDR3 sequence (DNA): TGTGCCAGCAGTGAAACTAGCGGGAGTCCCTACGAGCAGTACTTC.

The chain carries TRBV10-2 and TRBJ1-6; perhaps TRBD1 as D (5 bases). Germline values: CDR1 WSHSY, CDR2 SAAADI. Between the trimmed V and J ends, which lost 4 bases and 10 bases, there was a span of 17 bases. The CDR3 is 15 amino acids. The CDR3 is CASSGKAGLNSPLHF. CDR3 sequence (DNA): TGCGCCAGCAGTGGCAAGGCAGGGCTTAACTCACCCCTCCACTTT.